The 12 T cell receptor beta chains in this list originate from one sample, sequenced in a study of cytomegalovirus exposure and HLA in healthy donors. Researchers ran the PCR with 60 Vbeta and 13 Jbeta primers. Using immunoSEQ multiplex PCR, the repertoire was profiled, and TCRdb retains in-frame clones only, with some absent. The sample records about 35,000 clones, 90% to 95% being singletons. The sequenced material came from PBMCs. The origin of the receptors is a woman younger than 35 in good health and CMV-seronegative.

This clone is a singleton in its sample. V gene TRBV5-1 combines with J gene TRBJ1-3, with TRBD1 as a possible D gene (6 bases). V was clipped by 4 bases and J by 3 bases, with 11 bases between them. The CDR3 is 14 amino acids. The germline V gene has CDR1 SGHRS and CDR2 YFSETQ. The CDR3 sequence: CASSATTGGNTIYF. Written as DNA, the CDR3 is TGCGCCAGCAGCGCCACGACAGGTGGAAACACCATATATTTT. Full variable domain (rest looked up from reference TRBV5-1 and TRBJ1-3): KAGVTQTPRYLIKTRGQQVTLSCSPISGHRSVSWYQQTPGQGLQFLFEYFSETQRNKGNFPGRFSGRQFSNSRSEMNVSTLELGDSALYLCASSATTGGNTIYFGEGSWLTVV.

The chain recombines TRBV10-3 with TRBJ1-4, with TRBD1 matching 8 bases. V lost 5 bases to trimming and J lost 6 bases; unmatched junction nucleotides: 8. The germline V gene encodes CDR1 ENHRY and CDR2 SYGVKD. The CDR3 contains 15 residues. In nucleotides, the CDR3 is TGTGCCATCAGTTCGACAGGGGAGACCTATGAAAAACTGTTTTTT. Amino acids: CAISSTGETYEKLFF.

The genes are TRBV14 and TRBJ1-1; weak D call: TRBD1 (6 bases). The CDR3 is 18 amino acids. CDR1 and CDR2 from the germline V gene are SGHDN and FVKESK. With 4 bases removed from V and 5 bases from J, the gap between germline ends came to 26 bases. The CDR3 coding sequence is TGTGCCAGCAGCCCTAAGCTGGGGGGGGCGCCTCTGAGTACTGAAGCTTTCTTT. Translation gives CASSPKLGGAPLSTEAFF.

The gene calls are TRBV6-1 and TRBJ2-5; 9 bases line up with TRBD2. The V gene's germline CDR1 is MNHNS and CDR2 SASEGT. The J segment lost 5 bases and the V segment lost 8 bases, leaving 12 bases of the junction unmatched. CDR3 length: 15 amino acids. The CDR3 sequence: CASGLGGRAGETQYF. In nucleotides, the CDR3 is TGTGCCAGCGGCTTGGGCGGGAGGGCCGGGGAGACCCAGTACTTC.

This rearrangement joins TRBV28 to TRBJ2-7, with 7 bases lining up with TRBD2. V trimming: 5 bases; J trimming: 0 bases; junction bases outside the gene matches: 4. Germline V gives CDR1 MDHEN, CDR2 SYDVKM. This CDR3 has 14 amino acids. The CDR3 loop is CASSLLASSYEQYF. Here the CDR3 DNA reads TGTGCCAGCAGTCTACTAGCGTCCTCCTACGAGCAGTACTTC. Together with reference TRBV28 and TRBJ2-7, the CDR3 gives the full variable domain: DVKVTQSSRYLVKRTGEKVFLECVQDMDHENMFWYRQDPGLGLRLIYFSYDVKMKEKGDIPEGYSVSREKKERFSLILESASTNQTSMYLCASSLLASSYEQYFGPGTRLTVT.

V is TRBV19 and J is TRBJ2-7, with D perhaps matching TRBD1 (6 bases). The CDR3 extends over 13 amino acids. V was clipped by 7 bases and J by 4 bases, with 14 bases between them. CDR1 LNHDA and CDR2 SQIVND come from the germline V gene (reference sequence). The chain's CDR3 is CASNRGRGYEQYF. The CDR3 DNA follows: TGTGCCAGTAATAGAGGCAGGGGTTACGAGCAGTACTTC.

In DNA form, the CDR3 reads TGTGCCAGCAGTCCAGGTAGCACAGATACGCAGTATTTT. Protein product: CASSPGSTDTQYF. The chain joins TRBV6-6 to TRBJ2-3; D ambiguous. The V gene's germline CDR1 is MNHNY and CDR2 SVGAGI (reference sequence). The CDR3 sequence is 13 residues long. Trimming shortened V by 5 bases and J by 0 bases, and 6 bases separated the two germline ends.

V usage is TRBV5-6 and J usage is TRBJ2-2; possible D gene TRBD2, 6 bases. This CDR3 has 16 residues. V was trimmed by 3 bases and J by 3 bases, leaving 15 bases between them. Germline V CDR1 and CDR2: SGHDT, YYEEEE. CDR3 sequence: CASSYRTGTYTGELFF. The CDR3 DNA follows: TGTGCCAGCAGCTATCGGACCGGGACTTACACCGGGGAGCTGTTTTTT.

V usage is TRBV7-8 and J usage is TRBJ1-6; 10 bases line up with TRBD1. V trimming: 6 bases; J trimming: 1 base; junction bases outside the gene matches: 9. The CDR3 runs 18 residues. Germline V gene data show CDR1 as SGHVS and CDR2 as FQNEAQ. The CDR3 coding sequence is TGTGCCAGCAGTTTTGACAGGGGGCCTTCGTCCTATAATTCACCCCTCCACTTT. Protein sequence: CASSFDRGPSSYNSPLHF.

This clone was detected once. This chain joins TRBV5-5 and TRBJ2-5; D is unclear. The CDR3 runs to 11 residues. Trimming left V 1 base short and J 4 bases short, with 2 bases between. Germline V gene lookup returns CDR1 SGHKS and CDR2 YYEKEE (reference sequence). CDR3 in amino acids: CASSLRETQYF. The CDR3 coding sequence is TGTGCCAGCAGCTTGCGAGAGACCCAGTACTTC.

The V gene is TRBV4-2, the J gene TRBJ1-4; maybe TRBD1 (5 bases). This CDR3 region has 18 residues. V lost 0 bases and J 5 bases, leaving 19 bases between the germline ends. The germline V gene has CDR1 LGHNA and CDR2 YNFKEQ. CDR3: CASSQDLVRDDGNEKLFF. As DNA, the CDR3 is TGTGCCAGCAGCCAAGATTTGGTCAGGGATGATGGGAATGAAAAACTGTTTTTT.

This chain joins TRBV5-1 and TRBJ2-7, with 9 nucleotides matching TRBD2. Germline lookup yields CDR1 SGHRS and CDR2 YFSETQ. This CDR3 has 16 amino acids. Unmatched junction bases numbered 12, after V lost 4 bases and J lost 4 bases. CDR3 amino acids: CASSQDKAGGGYEQYF. The CDR3 DNA sequence: TGCGCCAGCAGCCAAGACAAAGCGGGAGGAGGATACGAGCAGTACTTC.